This TCR beta chain appears in the sequencing data of a study of shared clonotypes between healthy human individuals. The naive CD8 subset, CD45RO-negative cells positively selected for CCR7, excluded terminally differentiated effector memory CD45RA+ cells. The assay was carried out at the deep level. Generated by immunoSEQ multiplex PCR, the TCRdb table keeps only in-frame clones and is missing some. This sample yields about 800,000 clones, of which around 96% are seen a single time; over 0.2% belongs to the top ten. This sequence originates from a young man in good health. Sequencing was carried out using naive CD8+ T cells sorted from blood.

CDR3 in amino acids: CASSSTGTVGSYEQYF. CDR3 nucleotide sequence: TGTGCCAGCAGTTCAACCGGGACAGTGGGTTCCTACGAGCAGTACTTC. The chain combines TRBV28 with TRBJ2-7; 7 bases are a match to TRBD1. Unmatched junction bases numbered 10, after V lost 4 bases and J lost 1 base. Germline CDR1 reads MDHEN; CDR2 reads SYDVKM. CDR3 size: 16 residues.